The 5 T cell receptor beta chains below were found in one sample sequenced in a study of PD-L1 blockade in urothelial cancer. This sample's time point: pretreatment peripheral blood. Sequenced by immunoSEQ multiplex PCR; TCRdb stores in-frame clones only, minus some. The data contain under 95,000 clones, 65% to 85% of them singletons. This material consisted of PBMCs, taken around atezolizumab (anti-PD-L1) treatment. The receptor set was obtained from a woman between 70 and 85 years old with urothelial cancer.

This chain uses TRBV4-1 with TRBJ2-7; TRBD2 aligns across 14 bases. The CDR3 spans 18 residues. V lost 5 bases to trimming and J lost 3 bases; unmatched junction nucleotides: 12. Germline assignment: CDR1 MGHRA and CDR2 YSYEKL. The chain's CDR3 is CASSAPWGGTSGSYEQYF. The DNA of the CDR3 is TGCGCCAGCAGCGCCCCCTGGGGAGGGACTAGCGGGAGCTACGAGCAGTACTTC.

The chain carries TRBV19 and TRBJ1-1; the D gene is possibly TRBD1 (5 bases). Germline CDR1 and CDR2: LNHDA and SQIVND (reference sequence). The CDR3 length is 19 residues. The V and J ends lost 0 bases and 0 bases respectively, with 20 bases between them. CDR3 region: CASSIDRVAGNPLNTEAFF. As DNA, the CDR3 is TGTGCCAGTAGTATAGATCGGGTGGCAGGGAACCCCTTGAACACTGAAGCTTTCTTT.

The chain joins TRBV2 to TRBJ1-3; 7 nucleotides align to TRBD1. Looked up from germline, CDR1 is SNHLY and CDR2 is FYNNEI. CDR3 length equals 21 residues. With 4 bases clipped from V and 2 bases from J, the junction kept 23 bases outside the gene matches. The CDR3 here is CASSAYSTQGTPFPAGNTIYF. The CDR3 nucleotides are TGTGCCAGCAGTGCATACTCGACACAGGGGACGCCCTTTCCTGCTGGAAACACCATATATTTT.

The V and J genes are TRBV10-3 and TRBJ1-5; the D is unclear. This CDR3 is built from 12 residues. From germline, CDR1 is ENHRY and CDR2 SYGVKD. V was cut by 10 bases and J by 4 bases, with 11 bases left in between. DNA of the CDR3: TGTGCCACCGACGACGGGAATCAGCCCCAGCATTTT. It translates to CATDDGNQPQHF.

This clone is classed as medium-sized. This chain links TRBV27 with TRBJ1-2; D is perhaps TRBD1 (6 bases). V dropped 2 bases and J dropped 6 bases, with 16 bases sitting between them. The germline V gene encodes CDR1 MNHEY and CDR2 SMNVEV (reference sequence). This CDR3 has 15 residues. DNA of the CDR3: TGTGCCAGCAGTTTACTAGCAGGGGAGATTAATGGCTACACCTTC. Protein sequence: CASSLLAGEINGYTF.